This T cell receptor beta chain was retrieved from a study of cytomegalovirus exposure and HLA in healthy donors. General study findings and limits: What a later analysis showed was that several of the most significant clusters appeared linked to common viral pathogens. Within an earlier analysis, most TCR beta V segments proved productive either about 87% or about 30% of the time. CMV serostatus was the sole immune exposure data available.

In the PCR, 60 Vbeta and 13 Jbeta primers were used. Per the authors' pipeline: Unique TCR beta chains totaled some 81 million in a later count, with roughly 11 million of them shared. Sequenced by immunoSEQ multiplex PCR; TCRdb stores in-frame clones only, minus some. D and trimming come from the DNA, and the V and J calls and clone size come from that table. The profile shows tens of thousands of clones, around 75% of them singletons. The trim removed 0 bases at V and 4 bases at J, leaving 6 bases unmatched. CDR1 is SGHRS, CDR2 YFSETQ, per germline. The CDR3 extends over 15 amino acids. Remarks on this clone: Antigen: not known.

The chain uses TRBV5-1 and TRBJ1-2; 7 bases are shared with TRBD1. The clonotype comes from a man aged 45-60 years in good health and CMV-seropositive. Sample: PBMCs. This CDR3 reads CASSLEPGTAYGYTF. For the CDR3, the DNA is TGCGCCAGCAGCTTGGAACCCGGGACAGCCTATGGCTACACCTTC.